In this sample, the clone carrying this T cell receptor beta chain turned up a few times. Its cognate antigen is unknown. CDR3 length: 13 residues. From germline, CDR1 is MNHEY and CDR2 SMNVEV (reference sequence). The germline V and J ends were trimmed by 3 bases and 5 bases, with 8 bases remaining between them. 13 Jbeta primers and 60 Vbeta primers were used for the PCR. The assay was immunoSEQ multiplex PCR, and TCRdb's table has in-frame clones only and misses some. The repertoire holds 100,000 to 150,000 clones, with about 81% as singletons. The data belong to a study of cytomegalovirus exposure and HLA in healthy donors. Study-wide points: CMV serostatus was the sole immune exposure information available. Presence/absence analyses took donor sequencing depth as roughly uniform. There were around 160 TCR beta chains listed as cytomegalovirus-associated.

This rearrangement joins TRBV27 to TRBJ2-1; D call uncertain. The sample comprised PBMCs. The clonotype originates from a woman between 25 and 40 years old in good health and CMV-seronegative. This CDR3 reads CASSFSQHNEQFF. The CDR3, as DNA: TGTGCCAGCAGTTTTAGCCAGCACAATGAGCAGTTCTTC.